This T cell receptor beta chain was recorded in a study of molecular identifiers for immune sequencing clone quantification. This clonotype has a single count. Trimming removed 1 base at V and 4 bases at J, with 11 bases between. Germline CDR1 is SGHRS and CDR2 is YFSETQ. The CDR3 extends over 14 amino acids. Naive CD8 libraries used 20,000 to 1,000,000 sorted cells and 10%, 30% or 50% RNA. As previously described, bulk TCR libraries were made using listed TCR primers. One entry per CDR3 protein results from TCRdb running MiXCR on the PCR reads. The repertoire holds a few hundred thousand distinct CDR3 sequences, with around 21% as singletons.

The chain joins TRBV5-1 to TRBJ1-2, with D hard to call. The sequence was obtained from a human donor in good health. Some libraries in this study had Jurkat cell RNA spiked in. The source material was naive CD8+ T cells from blood, with Jurkat cell RNA spiked in. Stated subset: FACS-sorted CD8+CD4-CCR7+CD45RA+ naive T cells. The DNA of the CDR3 is TGCGCCAGCAGCTTGAATCGGCTACCCTATGGCTACACCTTC. Protein product: CASSLNRLPYGYTF. Filled out from reference TRBV5-1 and TRBJ1-2, the complete variable domain reads KAGVTQTPRYLIKTRGQQVTLSCSPISGHRSVSWYQQTPGQGLQFLFEYFSETQRNKGNFPGRFSGRQFSNSRSEMNVSTLELGDSALYLCASSLNRLPYGYTFGSGTRLTVV.